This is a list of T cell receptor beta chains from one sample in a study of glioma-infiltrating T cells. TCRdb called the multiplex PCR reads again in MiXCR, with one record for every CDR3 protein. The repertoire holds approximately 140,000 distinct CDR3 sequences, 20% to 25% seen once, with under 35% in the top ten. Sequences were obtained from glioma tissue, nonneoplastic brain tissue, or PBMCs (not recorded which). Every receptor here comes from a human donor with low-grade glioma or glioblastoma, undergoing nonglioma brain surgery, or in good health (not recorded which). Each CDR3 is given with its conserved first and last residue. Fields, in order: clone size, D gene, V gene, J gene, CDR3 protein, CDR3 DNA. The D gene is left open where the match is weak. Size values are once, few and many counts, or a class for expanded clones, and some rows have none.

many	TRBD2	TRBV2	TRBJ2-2	CASRPPGGDTGELFF	TGTGCCAGCAGGCCCCCGGGGGGGGACACCGGGGAGCTGTTTTTT
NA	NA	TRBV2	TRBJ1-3	CASSVGRTSGNTIYF	TGTGCCAGCAGTGTGGGACGAACTTCGGGAAACACCATATATTTT
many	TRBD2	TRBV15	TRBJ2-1	CATSPAGVYNEQFF	TGTGCCACCAGCCCCGCGGGGGTTTACAATGAGCAGTTCTTC
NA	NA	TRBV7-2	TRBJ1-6	CASSRTRVALDSPLHF	TGTGCCAGCAGCCGGACTCGGGTGGCCCTCGATTCACCCCTCCACTTT
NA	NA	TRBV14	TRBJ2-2	CASSQDHSAGNPGELFF	TGTGCCAGCAGCCAAGATCATTCGGCAGGGAATCCCGGGGAGCTGTTTTTT
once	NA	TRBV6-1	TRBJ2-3	CASLRGVRASTDTQYF	TGTGCCAGCTTGCGAGGGGTACGCGCTAGCACAGATACGCAGTATTTT
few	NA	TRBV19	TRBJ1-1	CASSISEQGTEAFF	TGTGCCAGTAGTATTTCAGAACAGGGTACTGAAGCTTTCTTT
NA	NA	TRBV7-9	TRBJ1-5	CASSQVPGGGNQPQHF	TGCGCCAGCAGCCAAGTGCCCGGGGGGGGCAATCAGCCCCAGCATTTT
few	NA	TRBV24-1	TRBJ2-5	CATSDRGREETQYF	TGTGCCACCAGTGATAGGGGTAGGGAAGAGACCCAGTACTTC
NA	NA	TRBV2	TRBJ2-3	CASSEPFADTQYF	TGTGCCAGCAGTGAACCCTTCGCGGATACGCAGTATTTT
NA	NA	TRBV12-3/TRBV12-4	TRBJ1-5	CASSLRGYQPQHF	TGTGCCAGCAGTTTACGGGGGTATCAGCCCCAGCATTTT
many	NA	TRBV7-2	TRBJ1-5	CASSFTAAENQPQHF	TGTGCCAGCAGCTTCACGGCGGCAGAAAATCAGCCCCAGCATTTT
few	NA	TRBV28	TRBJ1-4	CASEVSRNEKLFF	TGTGCCAGCGAGGTCAGTCGTAATGAAAAACTGTTTTTT
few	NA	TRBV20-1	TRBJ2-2	CSARPGQDTGELFF	TGCAGTGCTAGACCCGGACAAGACACCGGGGAGCTGTTTTTT
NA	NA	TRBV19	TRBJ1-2	CASTLGTSTNYGYTF	TGTGCCAGTACCCTGGGGACATCAACGAACTATGGCTACACCTTC
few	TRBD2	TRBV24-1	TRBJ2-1	CATSDGGSGGAVDEQFF	TGTGCCACCAGTGATGGGGGTAGCGGGGGCGCAGTCGATGAGCAGTTCTTC
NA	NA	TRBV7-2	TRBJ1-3	CASTNVGVSGNTIYF	TGTGCCAGCACGAACGTGGGTGTCTCTGGAAACACCATATATTTT
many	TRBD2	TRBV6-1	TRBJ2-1	CASSLAGGIYNEQFF	TGTGCCAGCAGTCTAGCGGGGGGGATTTACAATGAGCAGTTCTTC
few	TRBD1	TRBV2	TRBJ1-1	CASRRTGGTDTEAFF	TGTGCCAGCAGACGGACAGGGGGCACGGACACTGAAGCTTTCTTT
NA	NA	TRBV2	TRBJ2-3	CASNVQGPDTQYF	TGTGCCAGCAACGTACAGGGACCAGATACGCAGTATTTT
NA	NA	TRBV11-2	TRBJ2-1	CASSLGGPNYNEQFF	TGTGCCAGCAGCCTGGGGGGCCCCAACTACAATGAGCAGTTCTTC
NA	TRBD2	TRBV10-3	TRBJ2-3	CAISLAGDTDTQYF	TGTGCCATCAGTCTAGCGGGGGACACAGATACGCAGTATTTT
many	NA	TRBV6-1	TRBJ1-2	CASSPDRGYGYTF	TGTGCCAGCAGCCCGGACAGAGGTTATGGCTACACCTTC
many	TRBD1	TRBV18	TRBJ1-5	CASSRTGMNQPQHF	TGTGCCAGCTCACGGACAGGAATGAATCAGCCCCAGCATTTT
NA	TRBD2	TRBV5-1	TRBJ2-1	CASSFSGGLSSYNEQFF	TGCGCCAGCAGCTTTAGCGGGGGGCTAAGCTCCTACAATGAGCAGTTCTTC
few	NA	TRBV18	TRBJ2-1	CASSASPGDEQFF	TGTGCCAGCTCAGCATCGCCGGGCGATGAGCAGTTCTTC
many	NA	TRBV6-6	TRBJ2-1	CASSYSRGGPNNEQFF	TGTGCCAGCAGTTACTCGAGGGGGGGCCCAAACAATGAGCAGTTCTTC
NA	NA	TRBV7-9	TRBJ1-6	CASSLALLNSPLHF	TGTGCCAGCAGCTTAGCACTGTTAAATTCACCCCTCCACTTT
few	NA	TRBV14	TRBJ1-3	CASAYASGNTIYF	TGTGCCAGCGCCTACGCCTCTGGAAACACCATATATTTT
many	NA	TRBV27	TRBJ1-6	CASSLSLRSPLHF	TGTGCCAGCAGTTTATCCTTACGGTCACCCCTCCACTTT
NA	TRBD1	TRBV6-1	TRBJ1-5	CASSPARGSQPQHF	TGTGCCAGCAGTCCAGCCAGGGGGAGTCAGCCCCAGCATTTT
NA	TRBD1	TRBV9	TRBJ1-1	CASSAGQDMNTEAFF	TGTGCCAGCAGCGCCGGACAGGACATGAACACTGAAGCTTTCTTT
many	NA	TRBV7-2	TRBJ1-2	CASSLDYYGYTF	TGTGCCAGCAGCTTAGATTACTATGGCTACACCTTC
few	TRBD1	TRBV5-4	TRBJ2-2	CASSRGQTGELFF	TGTGCCAGCAGCAGGGGACAGACCGGGGAGCTGTTTTTT
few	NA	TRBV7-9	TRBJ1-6	CASRQYNSPLHF	TGTGCCAGCAGACAGTATAATTCACCCCTCCACTTT
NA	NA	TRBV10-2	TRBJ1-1	CASSVGQVNTEAFF	TGCGCCAGCAGTGTAGGCCAAGTGAACACTGAAGCTTTCTTT
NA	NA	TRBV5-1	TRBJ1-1	CASSPLMNTEAFF	TGCGCCAGCAGCCCGCTAATGAACACTGAAGCTTTCTTT
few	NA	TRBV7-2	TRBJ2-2	CASSLGDRTTGELFF	TGTGCCAGCAGCTTAGGAGACAGAACCACCGGGGAGCTGTTTTTT